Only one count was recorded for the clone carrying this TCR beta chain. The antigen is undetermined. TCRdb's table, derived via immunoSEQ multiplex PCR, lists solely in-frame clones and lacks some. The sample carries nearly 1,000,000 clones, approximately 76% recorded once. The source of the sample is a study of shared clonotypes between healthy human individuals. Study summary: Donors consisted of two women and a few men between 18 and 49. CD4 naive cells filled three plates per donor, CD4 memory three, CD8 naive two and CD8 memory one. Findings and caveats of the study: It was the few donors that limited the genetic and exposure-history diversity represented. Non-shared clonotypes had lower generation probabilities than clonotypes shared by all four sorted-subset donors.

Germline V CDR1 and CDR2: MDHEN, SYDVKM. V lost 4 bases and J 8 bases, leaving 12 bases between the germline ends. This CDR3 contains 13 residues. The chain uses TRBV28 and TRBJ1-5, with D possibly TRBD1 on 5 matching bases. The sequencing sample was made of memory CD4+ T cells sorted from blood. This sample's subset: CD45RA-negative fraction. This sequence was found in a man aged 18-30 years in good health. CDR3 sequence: CASSYGGWEPQHF. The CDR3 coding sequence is TGTGCCAGCAGTTATGGGGGTTGGGAGCCCCAGCATTTT.